This is a list of T cell receptor beta chains from one sample in a study of blood T cell repertoires in COVID-19. Here immunoSEQ multiplex PCR was the method, and the copy in TCRdb shows in-frame clones only, minus some. The sample has approximately 210,000 clones; about 91% are singletons. The sequenced sample was peripheral blood. The receptors originated from a woman in her thirties or forties with acute or convalescent COVID-19. CDR3s include the opening cysteine and the closing phenylalanine or tryptophan. A D gene is named only where the DNA matches it firmly. Size is stated for part of the rows, as once, few or many counts, or as a class when the clone is expanded.

len: 11; abundance: once; j_gene: TRBJ1-5; v_gene: TRBV12-3/TRBV12-4; d_gene: NA; CDR3nt: TGTGCCAGCAGTTTTCGTCAGCCCCAGCATTTT; CDR3aa: CASSFRQPQHF
len: 16; abundance: NA; j_gene: TRBJ1-5; v_gene: TRBV23-1; d_gene: TRBD1; CDR3nt: TGCGCCAGCAGTCATCCAGACAGGGGTGGCAATCAGCCCCAGCATTTT; CDR3aa: CASSHPDRGGNQPQHF
len: 15; abundance: NA; j_gene: TRBJ2-6; v_gene: TRBV6-6; d_gene: NA; CDR3nt: TGTGCCAGCAGTTACCCGAGCTCTGGGGCCAACGTCCTGACTTTC; CDR3aa: CASSYPSSGANVLTF
len: 15; abundance: NA; j_gene: TRBJ1-1; v_gene: TRBV7-3; d_gene: NA; CDR3nt: TGTGCCAGCAGCCCCTATCCAGGGCCAAACACTGAAGCTTTCTTT; CDR3aa: CASSPYPGPNTEAFF
len: 15; abundance: once; j_gene: TRBJ2-4; v_gene: TRBV6-5; d_gene: TRBD1; CDR3nt: TGTGCCAGCAGTTACTCAGGCCGGACAGGAAACATTCAGTACTTC; CDR3aa: CASSYSGRTGNIQYF
len: 16; abundance: NA; j_gene: TRBJ1-1; v_gene: TRBV6-5; d_gene: NA; CDR3nt: TGTGCCAGCAGTTACCTGGCCCTAGAGGGGAACACTGAAGCTTTCTTT; CDR3aa: CASSYLALEGNTEAFF
len: 16; abundance: NA; j_gene: TRBJ2-5; v_gene: TRBV7-8; d_gene: TRBD2; CDR3nt: TGTGCCAGCAGCTTACTGGGCAGCGGGGGTAAAGAGACCCAGTACTTC; CDR3aa: CASSLLGSGGKETQYF
len: 15; abundance: NA; j_gene: TRBJ2-1; v_gene: TRBV19; d_gene: TRBD2; CDR3nt: TGTGCCTCTCGCCCCAGCGGGGGGGTAAACAATGAGCAGTTCTTC; CDR3aa: CASRPSGGVNNEQFF
len: 15; abundance: once; j_gene: TRBJ2-3; v_gene: TRBV2; d_gene: NA; CDR3nt: TGTGCCAGCAGCTACACCAGAGGGGGTACAGATACGCAGTATTTT; CDR3aa: CASSYTRGGTDTQYF
len: 15; abundance: NA; j_gene: TRBJ2-6; v_gene: TRBV27; d_gene: TRBD2; CDR3nt: TGTGCCAGTAGGCTGCGGGGGTTTGGGGCCAACGTCCTGACTTTC; CDR3aa: CASRLRGFGANVLTF
len: 14; abundance: NA; j_gene: TRBJ2-2; v_gene: TRBV5-1; d_gene: TRBD2; CDR3nt: TGCGCCAGCAGCTTAGAACTAGCGGTCGGGGAGCTGTTTTTT; CDR3aa: CASSLELAVGELFF
len: 15; abundance: NA; j_gene: TRBJ1-6; v_gene: TRBV7-2; d_gene: NA; CDR3nt: TGTGCCAGCAGCTTAGCAGGCAGGGTGGGATCACCCCTCCACTTT; CDR3aa: CASSLAGRVGSPLHF
len: 14; abundance: NA; j_gene: TRBJ2-5; v_gene: TRBV5-1; d_gene: NA; CDR3nt: TGCGCCAGCAGCCTCTCAGTAGCTCAAGAGACCCAGTACTTC; CDR3aa: CASSLSVAQETQYF
len: 14; abundance: NA; j_gene: TRBJ2-1; v_gene: TRBV5-1; d_gene: NA; CDR3nt: TGCGCCAGCAGCTTGGAATCCAGGGGTTGGGAGCAGTTCTTC; CDR3aa: CASSLESRGWEQFF
len: 14; abundance: once; j_gene: TRBJ1-6; v_gene: TRBV6-5; d_gene: NA; CDR3nt: TGTGCCAGCAGTCCTCAGGGGCCAGATTCACCCCTCCACTTT; CDR3aa: CASSPQGPDSPLHF
len: 16; abundance: NA; j_gene: TRBJ1-1; v_gene: TRBV5-1; d_gene: NA; CDR3nt: TGCGCCAGCAGCTTGGGGCCAGGGGCCCTGAACACTGAAGCTTTCTTT; CDR3aa: CASSLGPGALNTEAFF
len: 15; abundance: NA; j_gene: TRBJ1-1; v_gene: TRBV11-2; d_gene: TRBD1; CDR3nt: TGTGCCAGCAGCTGGACAGGGTCGTCCCGGGCTGAAGCTTTCTTT; CDR3aa: CASSWTGSSRAEAFF
len: 19; abundance: NA; j_gene: TRBJ1-2; v_gene: TRBV13; d_gene: NA; CDR3nt: TGTGCCAGCAGCATAGGGACTAGCGGGGGGGCATCCCAGAACTATGGCTACACCTTC; CDR3aa: CASSIGTSGGASQNYGYTF
len: 14; abundance: NA; j_gene: TRBJ1-4; v_gene: TRBV5-8; d_gene: TRBD1; CDR3nt: TGTGCCAGCAGCTTGGTAACAGGGGGGGAAAAACTGTTTTTT; CDR3aa: CASSLVTGGEKLFF
len: 16; abundance: NA; j_gene: TRBJ2-1; v_gene: TRBV7-3; d_gene: TRBD2; CDR3nt: TGTGCCAGCAGCCCTTTCTCGACTAGCGGTACGAATGAGCAGTTCTTC; CDR3aa: CASSPFSTSGTNEQFF
len: 13; abundance: NA; j_gene: TRBJ1-1; v_gene: TRBV24-1; d_gene: TRBD1; CDR3nt: TGTGCCACCAAGGACAGGGTGGACACTGAAGCTTTCTTT; CDR3aa: CATKDRVDTEAFF
len: 19; abundance: NA; j_gene: TRBJ1-4; v_gene: TRBV19; d_gene: TRBD1; CDR3nt: TGTGCCAGTAGTAGGGGACCGGGACAGGGCTCTGCAACTAATGAAAAACTGTTTTTT; CDR3aa: CASSRGPGQGSATNEKLFF
len: 13; abundance: NA; j_gene: TRBJ1-1; v_gene: TRBV6-5; d_gene: TRBD1; CDR3nt: TGTGCCAGCAGTTACGGCAGGGGGCCTGAAGCTTTCTTT; CDR3aa: CASSYGRGPEAFF
len: 17; abundance: NA; j_gene: TRBJ1-2; v_gene: TRBV12-5; d_gene: NA; CDR3nt: TGTGCTAGTGGTTTGGTCCTCCAGCCGGCAGGGCGAAGTGGCTACACCTTC; CDR3aa: CASGLVLQPAGRSGYTF
len: 13; abundance: NA; j_gene: TRBJ1-2; v_gene: TRBV2; d_gene: NA; CDR3nt: TGTGCCAGCCAAAGGCAGGCTGTCTATGGCTACACCTTC; CDR3aa: CASQRQAVYGYTF
len: 13; abundance: NA; j_gene: TRBJ1-1; v_gene: TRBV9; d_gene: NA; CDR3nt: TGTGCCAGCAGCGTAGTAGTGAACACTGAAGCTTTCTTT; CDR3aa: CASSVVVNTEAFF
len: 15; abundance: NA; j_gene: TRBJ2-3; v_gene: TRBV7-8; d_gene: NA; CDR3nt: TGTGCCAGCAGCTCGTCAGAGGCCCACACAGATACGCAGTATTTT; CDR3aa: CASSSSEAHTDTQYF
len: 13; abundance: NA; j_gene: TRBJ2-3; v_gene: TRBV4-1; d_gene: TRBD2; CDR3nt: TGCGCCAGCAGCCCCGTGGGGGAGGGCCTACGGTATTTT; CDR3aa: CASSPVGEGLRYF
len: 13; abundance: NA; j_gene: TRBJ1-2; v_gene: TRBV4-1; d_gene: TRBD1; CDR3nt: TGCGCCAGCAGCGCATTACAGGGGGCTGGCTACACCTTC; CDR3aa: CASSALQGAGYTF
len: 13; abundance: NA; j_gene: TRBJ1-2; v_gene: TRBV12-3/TRBV12-4; d_gene: TRBD1; CDR3nt: TGTGCCAGCAGTCACGACAGGGTACGGGGCTACACCTTC; CDR3aa: CASSHDRVRGYTF
len: 17; abundance: once; j_gene: TRBJ2-1; v_gene: TRBV5-1; d_gene: NA; CDR3nt: TGCGCCAGCAGCCCGCGGGCCCAGGGGTCGACTTACAATGAGCAGTTCTTC; CDR3aa: CASSPRAQGSTYNEQFF
len: 14; abundance: NA; j_gene: TRBJ1-1; v_gene: TRBV2; d_gene: NA; CDR3nt: TGTGCCAGCGACAACCCTGTTCTGAACACTGAAGCTTTCTTT; CDR3aa: CASDNPVLNTEAFF
len: 17; abundance: NA; j_gene: TRBJ2-3; v_gene: TRBV11-2; d_gene: TRBD2; CDR3nt: TGTGCCAGCAGCCGGACTAGCGGGGGCCCTATAGGAGGGACGCAGTATTTT; CDR3aa: CASSRTSGGPIGGTQYF